This T cell receptor (beta chain) was documented in a study of T cells in women clearing cervical HPV infection. Whole-study context: Blood came at first lesion visit for cases, post-clearance for controls. For cases, blood was sampled a median around 140 days after lesion detection, interquartile range roughly 90 to 210 days. With HLA typing for only a few women, HLA confounding remains possible. Study-level points and caveats: Controls had more TRBV6-7 (around 0.15%) than cases (about 0.11%).

The table came from immunoSEQ multiplex PCR; TCRdb's copy has only in-frame clones and leaves some out. This table lists about 33,000 clones. Remarks on this clone: The antigen is not known. The CDR3 goes on 3 residues after the read ends, and that part is filled in from the germline J gene.

This CDR3 spans 17 amino acids. Germline V gives CDR1 MGHRA, CDR2 YSYEKL. V shed 1 base and J 0 bases; nucleotides not matched to a gene: 6. The J gene is TRBJ1-5, the V gene TRBV4-1; 7 bases map to TRBD1. The sequenced sample was blood buffy coat. The TCR sequence derives from a woman aged 18 to 75 with a cervical HPV16 infection that either progressed to CIN3+ or cleared (not recorded which). CDR3 bases read: TGCGCCAGCAGCCAAGCGGGACAGTATTATAGCAATCAGCCC. It is translated as CASSQAGQYYSNQP. The full CDR3 sequence reads CASSQAGQYYSNQPQHF.